The 5 T cell receptor beta chains in this list originate from one sample, sequenced in a study of blood T cell repertoires in COVID-19. The repertoire was sequenced with immunoSEQ multiplex PCR; TCRdb's copy has only in-frame clones and lacks some. The sample has about 230,000 clones; roughly four fifths are singletons. Sample: peripheral blood. These receptors were taken from a woman aged 45-59 years with acute or convalescent COVID-19.

The genes are TRBV9 and TRBJ2-1; 9 bases map to TRBD2. Trimming took 1 base from V and 6 from J; bases not matched to a gene: 5. The CDR3 runs to 15 residues. Germline V lookup: CDR1 SGDLS, CDR2 YYNGEE. The CDR3 loop is CASSVTGGGANEQFF. The CDR3 nucleotides read TGTGCCAGCAGCGTAACGGGCGGGGGGGCCAATGAGCAGTTCTTC.

The chain combines TRBV6-2 or TRBV6-3 with TRBJ1-4; D unclear. Trimming removed 4 bases from V and 0 bases from J, with 9 bases in between. CDR3 size: 15 residues. The V gene's germline CDR1 is MNHEY and CDR2 SVGEGT. In nucleotides, the CDR3 is TGTGCCAGCAGTTTGAGGCCTGCAACTAATGAAAAACTGTTTTTT. Amino acids: CASSLRPATNEKLFF.

This clone was recorded once. V gene TRBV12-3 or TRBV12-4 combines with J gene TRBJ1-5, with 7 bases matching TRBD1. There are 13 residues in the CDR3. The junction had 3 bases not matched to a gene; V was cut back by 5 bases and J by 5 bases. This chain's CDR3 is CASSPQGHQPQHF. For the CDR3, the DNA is TGTGCCAGCAGTCCACAGGGGCATCAGCCCCAGCATTTT.

The chain joins TRBV6-5 to TRBJ1-5; 10 bases match TRBD1. This CDR3 spans 15 amino acids. Germline loops: CDR1 MNHEY, CDR2 SVGAGI. V lost 4 bases to trimming and J lost 6 bases; unmatched junction nucleotides: 6. CDR3 DNA: TGTGCCAGCAGTTTGGACAGGGGGAGTCGTCAGCCCCAGCATTTT. Translated: CASSLDRGSRQPQHF.

This chain uses TRBV30 with TRBJ1-2; perhaps TRBD1 as D (5 bases). Germline V gives CDR1 GTSNPN, CDR2 SVGIG (reference sequence). The CDR3 contains 13 residues. The V and J ends lost 1 base and 4 bases respectively, with 10 bases between them. CDR3 sequence: CAWSEDTAYGYTF. CDR3 nucleotides: TGTGCCTGGAGTGAGGACACGGCCTATGGCTACACCTTC.